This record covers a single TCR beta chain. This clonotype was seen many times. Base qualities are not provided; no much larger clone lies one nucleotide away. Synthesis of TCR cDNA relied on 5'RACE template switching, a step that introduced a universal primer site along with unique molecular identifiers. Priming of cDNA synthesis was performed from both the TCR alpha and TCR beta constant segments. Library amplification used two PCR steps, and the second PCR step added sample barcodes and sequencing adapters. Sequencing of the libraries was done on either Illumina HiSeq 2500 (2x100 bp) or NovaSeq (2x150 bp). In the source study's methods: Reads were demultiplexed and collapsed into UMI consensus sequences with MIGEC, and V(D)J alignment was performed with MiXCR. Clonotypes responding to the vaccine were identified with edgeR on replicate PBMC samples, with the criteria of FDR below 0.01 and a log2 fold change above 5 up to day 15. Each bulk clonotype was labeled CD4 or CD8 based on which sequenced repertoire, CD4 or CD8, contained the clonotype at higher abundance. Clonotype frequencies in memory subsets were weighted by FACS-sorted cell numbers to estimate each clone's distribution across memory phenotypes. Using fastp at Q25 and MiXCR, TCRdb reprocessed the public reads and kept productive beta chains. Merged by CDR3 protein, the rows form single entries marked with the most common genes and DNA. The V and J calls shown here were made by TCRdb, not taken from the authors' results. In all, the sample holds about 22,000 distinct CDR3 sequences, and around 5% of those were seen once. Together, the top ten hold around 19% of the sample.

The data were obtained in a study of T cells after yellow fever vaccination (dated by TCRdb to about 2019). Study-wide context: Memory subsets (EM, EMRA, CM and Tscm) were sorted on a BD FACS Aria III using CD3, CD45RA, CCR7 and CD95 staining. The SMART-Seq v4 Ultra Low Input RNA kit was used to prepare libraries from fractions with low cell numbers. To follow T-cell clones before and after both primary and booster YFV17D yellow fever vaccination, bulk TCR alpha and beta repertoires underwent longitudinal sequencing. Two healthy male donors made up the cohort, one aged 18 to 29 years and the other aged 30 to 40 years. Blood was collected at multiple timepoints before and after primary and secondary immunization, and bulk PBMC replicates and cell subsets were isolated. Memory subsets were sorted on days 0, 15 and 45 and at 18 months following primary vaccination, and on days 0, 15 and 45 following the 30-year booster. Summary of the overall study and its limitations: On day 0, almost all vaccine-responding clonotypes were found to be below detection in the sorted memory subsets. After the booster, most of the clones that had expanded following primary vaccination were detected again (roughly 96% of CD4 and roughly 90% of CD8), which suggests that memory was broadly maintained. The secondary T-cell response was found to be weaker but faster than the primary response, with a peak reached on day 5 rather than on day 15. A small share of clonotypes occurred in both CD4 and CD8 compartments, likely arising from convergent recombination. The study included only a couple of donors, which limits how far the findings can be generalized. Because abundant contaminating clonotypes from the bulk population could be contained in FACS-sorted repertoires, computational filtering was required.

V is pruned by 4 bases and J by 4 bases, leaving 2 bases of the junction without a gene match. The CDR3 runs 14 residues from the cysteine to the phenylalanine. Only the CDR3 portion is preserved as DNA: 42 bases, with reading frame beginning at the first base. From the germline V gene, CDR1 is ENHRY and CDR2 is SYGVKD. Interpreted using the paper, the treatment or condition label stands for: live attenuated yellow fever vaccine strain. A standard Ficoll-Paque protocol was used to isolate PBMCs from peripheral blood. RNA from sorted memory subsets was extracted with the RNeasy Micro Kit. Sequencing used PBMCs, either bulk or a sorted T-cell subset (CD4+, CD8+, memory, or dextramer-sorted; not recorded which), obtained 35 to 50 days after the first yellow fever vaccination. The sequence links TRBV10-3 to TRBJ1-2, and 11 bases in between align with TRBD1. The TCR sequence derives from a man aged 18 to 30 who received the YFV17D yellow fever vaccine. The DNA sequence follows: TGTGCCATCAGTGCCGGGACAGGGGGCTATGGCTACACCTTC. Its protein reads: CAISAGTGGYGYTF.